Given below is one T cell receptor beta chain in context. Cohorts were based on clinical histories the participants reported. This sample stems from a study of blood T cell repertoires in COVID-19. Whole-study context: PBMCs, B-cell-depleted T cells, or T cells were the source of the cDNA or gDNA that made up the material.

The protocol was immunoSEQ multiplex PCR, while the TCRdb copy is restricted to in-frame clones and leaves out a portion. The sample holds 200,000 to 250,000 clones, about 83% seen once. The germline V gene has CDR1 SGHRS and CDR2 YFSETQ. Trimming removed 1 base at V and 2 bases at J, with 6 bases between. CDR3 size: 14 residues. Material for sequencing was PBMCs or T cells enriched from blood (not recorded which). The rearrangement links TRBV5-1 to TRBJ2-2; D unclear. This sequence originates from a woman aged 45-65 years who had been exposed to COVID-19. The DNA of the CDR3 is TGCGCCAGCAGCTTGCAGAAAAACACCGGGGAGCTGTTTTTT. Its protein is CASSLQKNTGELFF.